A single sample gave rise to the 3 T cell receptor beta chains below, sequenced in a study of patients and donors after allogeneic stem cell transplantation. MiXCR was run by TCRdb on the RT-PCR reads, yielding one entry per CDR3 protein. The table lists 150,000 to 200,000 distinct CDR3 sequences, approximately 28% of them singletons, with approximately 3.5% in the top ten. Sequenced: blood, either unsorted or a sorted T cell fraction (not recorded which). These receptors all stem from a human donor who was either an allogeneic HSCT recipient or a stem cell or donor lymphocyte infusion donor (not recorded which). It is not recorded whose cells these are; they may come from a transplant donor.

The rearrangement joins TRBV15 to TRBJ2-5, with D unclear. CDR3 size: 12 residues. Germline CDR1 and CDR2: LNHNV and YYDKDF (reference sequence). Trimming removed 3 bases from V and 4 bases from J, with 6 bases in between. CDR3 sequence: CATSRALETQYF. CDR3 sequence (DNA): TGTGCCACCAGCAGGGCCCTAGAGACCCAGTACTTC.

The chain uses TRBV24-1 and TRBJ2-5; maybe TRBD1 (6 bases). This CDR3 spans 13 amino acids. V was cut by 9 bases and J by 3 bases, with 13 bases left in between. Germline CDR1 is KGHDR and CDR2 is SFDVKD. In nucleotides, the CDR3 is TGTGCCACCTCCCGGACAGAGGAAGAGACCCAGTACTTC. Protein: CATSRTEEETQYF.

The chain joins TRBV20-1 to TRBJ2-3, with D maybe TRBD2 (6 bases). The CDR3 has 15 residues. Germline CDR1 and CDR2: DFQATT and SNEGSKA (reference sequence). V lost 4 bases to trimming and J lost 2 bases, with 16 bases between them. The CDR3 loop reads CSANPRLAYTDTQYF. DNA of the CDR3: TGCAGTGCTAACCCCCGGCTAGCGTACACAGATACGCAGTATTTT.